A selection of T cell receptor beta chains follows, all from one sample in a study of OX40 agonist ivuxolimab in advanced cancers. TCRdb keeps only in-frame clones here, not all; method: immunoSEQ multiplex PCR. Of roughly 48,000 clones detected, about 86% appear once; the ten largest clones hold about 9.3%. This material consisted of CD4+ or CD8+ T cells sorted from blood, taken in a trial of the OX40 agonist ivuxolimab. These receptors were taken from an adult with an advanced solid tumor such as melanoma, head and neck, liver or kidney cancer. CDR3s include the opening cysteine and the closing phenylalanine or tryptophan. The D gene is left open where the match is weak. Expanded clones get a size class; other rows say once, few or many, or leave the size out.

clone size | D gene | J gene | V gene | CDR3 protein | CDR3 DNA
NA | TRBD1 | TRBJ2-6 | TRBV7-6 | CASSLWADGTGYSGANVLTF | TGTGCCAGCAGCTTATGGGCCGACGGGACAGGGTATTCTGGGGCCAACGTCCTGACTTTC
NA | TRBD2 | TRBJ2-5 | TRBV19 | CASSPGLAGGFQETQYF | TGTGCCAGTAGTCCCGGACTAGCGGGAGGGTTCCAAGAGACCCAGTACTTC
NA | NA | TRBJ2-7 | TRBV5-1 | CASSLVGGAHYEQYF | TGCGCCAGCAGCTTGGTAGGGGGTGCACACTACGAGCAGTACTTC
NA | TRBD1 | TRBJ1-1 | TRBV19 | CASSTLGTGMTEAFF | TGTGCCAGTAGCACTCTAGGGACAGGGATGACTGAAGCTTTCTTT
NA | NA | TRBJ1-5 | TRBV27 | CASSSSPTGSNQPQHF | TGTGCCAGCAGTTCAAGCCCCACGGGGAGCAATCAGCCCCAGCATTTT
NA | TRBD1 | TRBJ1-3 | TRBV19 | CASKGGKAGQRGNTIYF | TGTGCCAGTAAAGGGGGAAAAGCGGGACAGCGAGGAAACACCATATATTTT
NA | TRBD2 | TRBJ2-1 | TRBV9 | CASSVWLAGRDEQFF | TGTGCCAGCAGCGTATGGCTAGCGGGACGGGATGAGCAGTTCTTC
NA | TRBD1 | TRBJ1-1 | TRBV13 | CASSSAGTGWVTEAFF | TGTGCCAGCAGCTCCGCCGGGACAGGGTGGGTCACTGAAGCTTTCTTT
once | NA | TRBJ2-7 | TRBV19 | CASSIMGGGNEQYF | TGTGCCAGTAGTATTATGGGCGGTGGAAACGAGCAGTACTTC
once | NA | TRBJ1-2 | TRBV6-5 | CASSYSPELYGYTF | TGTGCCAGCAGTTACTCACCGGAACTCTATGGCTACACCTTC
NA | TRBD2 | TRBJ2-7 | TRBV5-6 | CASSPGTSGRYNEQYF | TGTGCCAGCAGCCCAGGGACTAGCGGGAGATATAACGAGCAGTACTTC
NA | NA | TRBJ1-2 | TRBV7-9 | CASSLDGQAYGYTF | TGTGCCAGCAGCTTGGATGGCCAGGCCTATGGCTACACCTTC
NA | NA | TRBJ1-2 | TRBV27 | CASSFQPRNPWGYTF | TGTGCCAGCAGTTTCCAACCTAGGAACCCCTGGGGCTACACCTTC